Listed here are 9 T cell receptor beta chains from one sample, sequenced in a study of T cells expressing NK-cell markers. TCRdb derives one entry per CDR3 protein from the 5' RACE reads, leaving out DNA. The sample features approximately 550,000 distinct CDR3 sequences, with around 4% in its top ten. The sample taken for sequencing was blood T cells: a sorted CD56 or NKG2C T cell subset, CD4+ or CD8+ T cells, or bulk PBMC T cells (not recorded which). The receptors derive from a man younger than 35 in good health.

The chain carries TRBV20-1 and TRBJ2-3; TCRdb proposes TRBD1, but this gene call is untestable without DNA. Germline CDR1 reads DFQATT; CDR2 reads SNEGSKA (reference sequence). The CDR3 extends over 20 amino acids. CDR3 amino acids: CSAREPGQAFIVTGTDTQYF.

This chain connects TRBV29-1 to TRBJ1-2; TCRdb names TRBD1, which stays unverified in the absence of DNA. This CDR3 spans 13 amino acids. Germline V gene data show CDR1 as SQVTM and CDR2 as ANQGSEA. CDR3 region: CSASFRDGYGYTF.

This chain links TRBV7-8 with TRBJ1-4. The CDR3 loop spans 13 amino acids. Germline V gene lookup returns CDR1 SGHVS and CDR2 FQNEAQ. The CDR3 sequence: CASSLGTNEKLFF.

This sequence joins TRBV5-1 and TRBJ2-2; with no DNA, the TCRdb D assignment of TRBD1 cannot be verified. The CDR3 spans 16 residues. Germline V CDR1 and CDR2: SGHRS, YFSETQ. CDR3 residues: CASSPGGQANTGELFF.

The CDR3 spells CASSPPGTGGMNEQFF. V gene TRBV18 combines with J gene TRBJ2-1; TCRdb lists TRBD1, though no DNA is available to test this call. The CDR3 has 16 residues. The germline V gene encodes CDR1 KGHSH and CDR2 LQKENI. The full variable domain, with the rest looked up from reference TRBV18 and TRBJ2-1, is NAGVMQNPRHLVRRRGQEARLRCSPMKGHSHVYWYRQLPEEGLKFMVYLQKENIIDESGMPKERFSAEFPKEGPSILRIQQVVRGDSAAYFCASSPPGTGGMNEQFFGPGTRLTVL.

V gene TRBV9 combines with J gene TRBJ2-3; TCRdb proposes TRBD2, but this gene call is untestable without DNA. Germline V gene data show CDR1 as SGDLS and CDR2 as YYNGEE. This CDR3 spans 17 amino acids. CDR3 protein: CASSVTTSGRGTDTQYF. Based on the CDR3 plus reference TRBV9 and TRBJ2-3, the full variable domain is DSGVTQTPKHLITATGQRVTLRCSPRSGDLSVYWYQQSLDQGLQFLIQYYNGEERAKGNILERFSAQQFPDLHSELNLSSLELGDSALYFCASSVTTSGRGTDTQYFGPGTRLTVL.

The chain uses TRBV7-6 and TRBJ2-3; as DNA is missing, the TRBD2 call by TCRdb cannot be tested. The CDR3 totals 18 residues. Germline lookup yields CDR1 SGHVS and CDR2 FNYEAQ. CDR3: CASSPRGTSGSSTDTQYF.

The chain recombines TRBV14 with TRBJ2-1. The germline V gene has CDR1 SGHDN and CDR2 FVKESK. The CDR3 runs to 14 residues. CDR3 sequence reads: CASSQELAWDEQFF.

The V call is TRBV12-3 or TRBV12-4, the J call TRBJ1-1; TCRdb designates TRBD1, a call that cannot be tested without DNA. This CDR3 is built from 12 residues. This chain's CDR3 is CASRQGQPEAFF.